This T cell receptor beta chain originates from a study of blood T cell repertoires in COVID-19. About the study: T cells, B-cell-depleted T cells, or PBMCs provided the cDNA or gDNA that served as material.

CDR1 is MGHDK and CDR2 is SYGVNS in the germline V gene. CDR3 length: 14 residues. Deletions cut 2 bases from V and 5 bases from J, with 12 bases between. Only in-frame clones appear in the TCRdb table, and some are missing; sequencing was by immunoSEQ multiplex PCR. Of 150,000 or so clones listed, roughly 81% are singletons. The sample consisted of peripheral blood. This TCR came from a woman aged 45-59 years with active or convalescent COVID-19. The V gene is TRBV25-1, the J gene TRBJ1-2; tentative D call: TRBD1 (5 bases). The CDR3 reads CASSEGWDFYGYTF. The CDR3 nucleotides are TGTGCCAGCAGTGAAGGATGGGACTTTTATGGCTACACCTTC.